The following is a T cell receptor beta chain sequence with its context. How the authors handled the data: By means of reference gene primer amplification, nucleated cell counts were estimated. Produced via immunoSEQ multiplex PCR; TCRdb's table is partial and in-frame only. For V, J and clone size, that table is used; D and trimming come from the DNA. Altogether 250,000 to 350,000 clones are present, 92% being singletons, with the ten largest covering around 18%. The sample belongs to a study of blood T cell repertoires in COVID-19. As for the study in general: T cells, B-cell-depleted T cells, or PBMCs supplied cDNA or gDNA.

Between the trimmed V and J ends, which lost 6 bases and 10 bases, there was a span of 4 bases. The CDR3 length is 9 residues. Germline V lookup: CDR1 LNHDA, CDR2 SQIVND (reference sequence). Cohort assignment relied on participant-reported clinical history. Recovered participants had two consecutive negative NP/OP PCR tests, healthcare professional clearance, or symptom resolution. The clonotype was recovered from a woman in her 30s who had recovered from COVID-19. Source material: PBMCs or T cells enriched from blood (not recorded which). This chain links TRBV19 with TRBJ1-5; D not certain. The CDR3 DNA follows: TGTGCCAGTAGCGTTCCCCAGCATTTT. Translated: CASSVPQHF.